The clone carrying this TCR beta chain was recorded a few times. Its matching antigen is unknown. This sample was taken from a study of identical twins. Study-level results: Conclusions leaned on cross-sectional statistical analysis and did not track the same donors over time. Excess sharing between twins was weaker in beta out-of-frame sequences.

Unique molecular identifiers were in the cDNA, with template-switch universal primer binding. TCRdb ran MiXCR on the 5' RACE reads and lists one entry per CDR3 protein. The table includes some 710,000 distinct CDR3 sequences, 5.5% to 7.5% detected once. The CDR3 runs 16 residues. Germline CDR1 is KGHDR and CDR2 is SFDVKD. Losses at the gene ends were 3 bases for V and 1 base for J; bases not matched to a gene: 5. The material sequenced was naive T cells sorted from blood. This receptor was identified in a man younger than 30 in good health. The chain is built from TRBV24-1 and TRBJ2-7; 10 bases line up with TRBD1. The CDR3 nucleotides are TGTGCCACCAGTGATCCTCGGACAGGGGGTTCCTACGAGCAGTACTTC. This sequence encodes CATSDPRTGGSYEQYF.